This is a list of T cell receptor beta chains from one sample in a study of control samples from healthy donors and cancer patients. Data came from immunoSEQ multiplex PCR; TCRdb stores just in-frame clones and leaves some out. The top ten clones hold 4.4% of a sample with over 100,000 clones, approximately 90% of them seen once. Sequenced sample: blood. The receptors shown here come from a human donor in good health. The donor label of this sample is uncertain. Each CDR3 is given with its conserved first and last residue. The order of the fields is V gene, J gene, clone size, D gene, CDR3 DNA, CDR3 protein. The D gene is left open where the match is weak. Only part of the rows carry a size: once, few, many, or a class if the clone is expanded.

TRBV3-1/TRBV3-2	TRBJ2-1	.	TRBD2	TGTGCCAGCAGCCAAGAGGGTATGGGACTAGCGGTGAATGAGCAGTTCTTC	CASSQEGMGLAVNEQFF
TRBV3-1/TRBV3-2	TRBJ1-1	.	.	TGTGCCAGCAGCCAAGAAAGAAGTAACACTGAAGCTTTCTTT	CASSQERSNTEAFF
TRBV7-2	TRBJ2-3	.	TRBD1	TGTGCCAGCAGCTCCACCTGGACAGGAGGAGATACGCAGTATTTT	CASSSTWTGGDTQYF
TRBV2	TRBJ2-1	.	TRBD2	TGTGCCAGCAGTGTTACCGGGGTAGCGGGGGAGGGTGAGCAGTTCTTC	CASSVTGVAGEGEQFF
TRBV9	TRBJ2-2	.	TRBD2	TGTGCCAGCAGCGCCGGCTTGGGACTAGCGGGGGGTGGCACCGGGGAGCTGTTTTTT	CASSAGLGLAGGGTGELFF
TRBV7-2	TRBJ2-2	once	TRBD1	TGTGCCAGCAGCTTAACAGGGGTTGTCGGGGAGCTGTTTTTT	CASSLTGVVGELFF
TRBV27	TRBJ2-7	.	TRBD2	TGTGCCAGCAGGGGACTAGCGGCTGGCGAGCAGTACTTC	CASRGLAAGEQYF
TRBV9	TRBJ2-3	.	.	TGTGCCAGCAGCGTTTATCCCTCTGGTATGGGTGCAGATACGCAGTATTTT	CASSVYPSGMGADTQYF
TRBV21-1	TRBJ2-1	.	.	TGTGCCAGCAACCCTACAGGGCTAATAGACTACAATGAGCAGTTCTTC	CASNPTGLIDYNEQFF
TRBV3-1/TRBV3-2	TRBJ1-2	.	TRBD1	TGTGCCAGCAGCAAAACCGGGACAGTTGATGGCTACACCTTC	CASSKTGTVDGYTF
TRBV18	TRBJ2-2	.	TRBD1	TGTGCCAGCTCACCCGGACAGGTCCTCACCGGGGAGCTGTTTTTT	CASSPGQVLTGELFF
TRBV6-5	TRBJ2-1	.	.	TGTGCCAGCAGTTACTCTGAACAGCCCTCCTACAATGAGCAGTTCTTC	CASSYSEQPSYNEQFF
TRBV7-2	TRBJ1-2	.	.	TGTGCCAGCAGCTTGGACAGATATGGCTACACCTTC	CASSLDRYGYTF
TRBV28	TRBJ1-5	.	TRBD1	TGTGCCAGCATTCCCACTTCAGGGGGCGTCAATCAGCCCCAGCATTTT	CASIPTSGGVNQPQHF
TRBV2	TRBJ2-2	.	TRBD1	TGTGCCAGCAGGACAGGGGATCGAGGAACCGGGGAGCTGTTTTTT	CASRTGDRGTGELFF
TRBV4-1	TRBJ2-7	once	TRBD1	TGCGCCAGCAGTCAAGCCGGGACAGGGGTCGGAGGCGAGCAGTACTTC	CASSQAGTGVGGEQYF
TRBV30	TRBJ2-5	once	.	TGTGCCTGGAGTAAGAATTTAGGGGAGACCCAGTACTTC	CAWSKNLGETQYF
TRBV25-1	TRBJ1-1	.	.	TGTGCCAGCAGTGACCCCGCAGCAGGACACACTGAAGCTTTCTTT	CASSDPAAGHTEAFF
TRBV10-2	TRBJ1-3	once	.	TGCGCCAGCAGTCCTGGACAACGCTCTGGAAACACCATATATTTT	CASSPGQRSGNTIYF
TRBV3-1/TRBV3-2	TRBJ1-1	.	.	TGTGCCAGCAGGCAAGCAGGGGCGAACACTGAAGCTTTCTTT	CASRQAGANTEAFF
TRBV2	TRBJ1-6	.	TRBD1	TGTGCCAGCGCCGGGACAGGGGGCAGTTCACCCCTCCACTTT	CASAGTGGSSPLHF
TRBV4-1	TRBJ2-1	once	.	TGCGCCAGCAACCGGGGAAAGGAGCAGTTCTTC	CASNRGKEQFF
TRBV5-8	TRBJ1-1	.	.	TGTGCCAGCAGCTTTTTGGAGAACACTGAAGCTTTCTTT	CASSFLENTEAFF
TRBV12-5	TRBJ2-1	.	TRBD1	TGTGCTAGTGGTTTGCTTGGACAGGGAAGACGCAATGAGCAGTTCTTC	CASGLLGQGRRNEQFF
TRBV29-1	TRBJ1-1	.	.	TGCAGCGTTAGACTCCAGAACACTGAAGCTTTCTTT	CSVRLQNTEAFF
TRBV10-1	TRBJ2-3	.	TRBD2	TGCGCCAGCAGCAGACTAGCGGGATCTGGGACAGATACGCAGTATTTT	CASSRLAGSGTDTQYF
TRBV11-2	TRBJ1-1	.	TRBD1	TGTGCCAGCAGCGCGGGACAGGGCCTTGAAGCTTTCTTT	CASSAGQGLEAFF
TRBV3-1/TRBV3-2	TRBJ1-6	.	.	TGTGCCAGCAGGGCAGGGGATAATTCACCCCTCCACTTT	CASRAGDNSPLHF
TRBV7-9	TRBJ1-5	.	.	TGTGCCAGCAGCTTAGCCTCCTCCGGGGGTGACACTCAGCCCCAGCATTTT	CASSLASSGGDTQPQHF
TRBV18	TRBJ1-3	.	TRBD1	TGTGCCAGCTCACCAGAGGGACAGAGCTCTGGAAACACCATATATTTT	CASSPEGQSSGNTIYF
TRBV5-4	TRBJ1-2	.	.	TGTGCCAGCAGCGTTCTCCGGGCACCGGTCGGCTACACCTTC	CASSVLRAPVGYTF
TRBV27	TRBJ1-1	.	.	TGTGCCAGCGCTCTTGACCTGAACACTGAAGCTTTCTTT	CASALDLNTEAFF
TRBV10-1	TRBJ2-2	.	.	TGCGCCAGCAGTGATAGAAGGGTCGGGGACGGGGAGCTGTTTTTT	CASSDRRVGDGELFF
TRBV30	TRBJ1-5	.	TRBD1	TGTGCCTGGAGGACGACAGGGGGCCATCAGCCCCAGCATTTT	CAWRTTGGHQPQHF
TRBV12-5	TRBJ1-1	.	.	TGTGCTAGTGGTTTATCAAGCACTGAAGCTTTCTTT	CASGLSSTEAFF
TRBV19	TRBJ1-3	.	.	TGTGCCAGTATGGAGTTCTCTGGAAACACCATATATTTT	CASMEFSGNTIYF